Listed below are T cell receptor beta chains from one sample, sequenced in a study of T cells in Graves' hyperthyroidism and ophthalmopathy. One entry per CDR3 protein, called by TCRdb with MiXCR from the multiplex PCR reads. The sample consists of hundreds of thousands of distinct CDR3 sequences, 40% to 55% of them appearing once. Sample: peripheral blood or thyroid tissue (not recorded which). The receptors derive from a woman aged 18-35 years with Graves' hyperthyroidism. The CDR3 runs from the conserved cysteine through the conserved F or W. The D gene is left open where the match is weak. Clone size is not always given. Where it is, it says once, few, many or a class for expanded clones.

d_call	clone_size	j_call	v_call	cdr3_nt	cdr3_aa
TRBD2	few	TRBJ2-7	TRBV19	TGTGCCAGTAGTTCCCGGACTAGCGGGATCGAGCAGTACTTC	CASSSRTSGIEQYF
.	.	TRBJ2-7	TRBV7-9	TGTGCCAGCAGCTTAGGGGCCATAAGCTACGAGCAGTACTTC	CASSLGAISYEQYF
TRBD2	.	TRBJ2-6	TRBV20-1	TGCAGTGCTAGGGGGACTAGCGGATACTCTGGGGCCAACGTCCTGACTTTC	CSARGTSGYSGANVLTF
TRBD1	few	TRBJ2-7	TRBV2	TGTGCCAGCAGCGGTGACAGGGGCGAGCAGTACTTC	CASSGDRGEQYF
.	.	TRBJ1-4	TRBV9	TGTGCCAGCACCCCCCCCACAGGGCCAACTAATGAAAAACTGTTTTTT	CASTPPTGPTNEKLFF
.	many	TRBJ2-5	TRBV29-1	TGCAGCGTTGCTCGGGTCGGCGGGACGGAGACCCAGTACTTC	CSVARVGGTETQYF
.	.	TRBJ1-2	TRBV20-1	TGCAGTGCTCCTAACAGGGAGAATACCTATGGCTACACCTTC	CSAPNRENTYGYTF
TRBD1	once	TRBJ2-7	TRBV7-8	TGTGCCAGCAGCCCCAGGGGGCGCATATACGAGCAGTACTTC	CASSPRGRIYEQYF
.	many	TRBJ1-2	TRBV24-1	TGTGCCACCAGTGATGAGCAAGTCCACTATGGCTACACCTTC	CATSDEQVHYGYTF
.	few	TRBJ1-5	TRBV25-1	TGTGCCAGCAGCCAAGCGGGAGGGGCGTCACAGCCCCAGCATTTT	CASSQAGGASQPQHF